The T cell receptor (beta chain) described here comes from a study of T cell responses to AZD1222 COVID-19 vaccine. As concerns this clone: Antigen: not known.

The V end lost 3 bases, the J end lost 6 bases, and 17 bases lay between the germline ends. CDR3 length: 15 residues. Germline assignment: CDR1 KGHSH and CDR2 LQKENI. Study results and limitations: Spike-specific TCR breadth rose after two AZD1222 doses, and depth rose as well. The study sampled repertoires only after the peak T cell response. Clonal diversity was possibly underestimated, and white British individuals and females predominated among donors. Just a handful of people given AZD1222 tested seropositive at baseline.

Profiled with immunoSEQ multiplex PCR; TCRdb holds only in-frame clones, not every one. The sample includes about 150,000 clones, 88% of them seen just once. The sequence derives from an adult in good health. Material: peripheral blood, obtained on day 0 of AZD1222 vaccination. The chain recombines TRBV18 with TRBJ1-2; D is undetermined. CDR3 loop: CASSPRASREDGYTF. Here the CDR3 DNA reads TGTGCCAGCTCACCTAGGGCCTCTAGGGAGGATGGCTACACCTTC.